The next 22 T cell receptor beta chains were all read from a single sample in a study of blood T cell repertoires in COVID-19 (dated by TCRdb to 2020 to 2022). Receptors were amplified or captured by the immunoSEQ multiplex PCR assay. TCRdb obtained this table from immuneACCESS and retained in-frame rearrangements with V and J assigned. These tables miss some clones; where compared with another copy, unresolved V genes account for less than half of the shortfall, and the remainder is unexplained. This sample comprises about 320,000 clones, 90% of them detected only once. Around 2.6% of the sample is taken by the ten largest. The sequenced material came from PBMCs or T cells enriched from blood (not recorded which). These receptors came from a man between 60 and 75 years old who had recovered from COVID-19.

The chain recombines TRBV6-2 or TRBV6-3 with TRBJ2-3; TRBD1 matches 7 bases. The CDR3 sequence is 16 residues long. CDR1 is MNHEY and CDR2 is SVGEGT in the germline V gene. V dropped 2 bases and J dropped 2; count of bases not matched to a gene: 7. CDR3 nucleotides: TGTGCCAGCAGTTACACAACAGGGGCGGACACAGATACGCAGTATTTT. Amino acid sequence: CASSYTTGADTDTQYF.

The chain combines TRBV29-1 with TRBJ2-5, with TRBD2 matching over 10 bases. The CDR3 runs to 17 residues. The ends lost 1 base at V and 1 base at J; junction bases unmatched: 9. The V gene's germline CDR1 is SQVTM and CDR2 ANQGSEA. The CDR3 region has the DNA TGCAGCGTTGAAGGAGCGGGGGGGCCCTACCTCCAAGAGACCCAGTACTTC. This codes for CSVEGAGGPYLQETQYF.

V is TRBV2 and J is TRBJ2-7; 8 bases match TRBD1. In germline, CDR1 is SNHLY, CDR2 FYNNEI. V lost 6 bases and J lost 7; bases outside the gene matches: 8. The CDR3 runs 13 residues. CDR3 DNA sequence: TGTGCCAGCAGGCAGGACAGGGAAGGGGAGCAGTACTTC. Residues: CASRQDREGEQYF.

J is TRBJ2-1 and V is TRBV28, with TRBD1 identical over 9 bases. Germline V gives CDR1 MDHEN, CDR2 SYDVKM. V lost 6 bases to trimming and J lost 4 bases; unmatched junction nucleotides: 7. This CDR3 is 15 amino acids long. CDR3 nucleotide sequence: TGTGCCAGCAGGGCCGGGACAGGGTTTTACAATGAGCAGTTCTTC. Residues: CASRAGTGFYNEQFF.

This chain uses TRBV30 with TRBJ1-4, with unresolved D. V was pared by 1 base and J by 10 bases, with 16 bases between. The CDR3 is 14 amino acids. Per germline, CDR1 GTSNPN and CDR2 SVGIG (reference sequence). The DNA of the CDR3 is TGTGCCTGGAGTGCGGGAAGGTACTGGGGAAAACTGTTTTTT. It yields the protein CAWSAGRYWGKLFF. Supplemented by reference TRBV30 and TRBJ1-4, the full variable domain reads SQTIHQWPATLVQPVGSPLSLECTVEGTSNPNLYWYRQAAGRGLQLLFYSVGIGQISSEVPQNLSASRPQDRQFILSSKKLLLSDSGFYLCAWSAGRYWGKLFFGSGTQLSVL.

This chain connects TRBV12-3 or TRBV12-4 to TRBJ2-1, with 7 bases matching TRBD2. The CDR3 has 13 amino acids. The ends lost 7 bases at V and 7 bases at J; junction bases unmatched: 7. This CDR3 reads CASTGGLVNEQFF. The CDR3 DNA is TGTGCCAGCACGGGGGGTTTGGTGAATGAGCAGTTCTTC.

The chain has TRBV6-4 and TRBJ1-1, with 7 bases aligning to TRBD1. This CDR3 has 16 amino acids. V lost 7 bases to trimming and J lost 5 bases; unmatched junction nucleotides: 16. Per the germline V gene, CDR1 is MRHNA and CDR2 is SNTAGT. The CDR3 is CASIPGQPFLRTEAFF. CDR3 sequence (DNA): TGTGCCAGCATTCCGGGACAGCCGTTTTTGAGGACTGAAGCTTTCTTT.

The chain carries TRBV9 and TRBJ1-4, with D maybe TRBD1 (6 bases). The ends were cut back, 1 base at V and 8 bases at J, with 12 bases in the middle. CDR3 length: 14 amino acids. Germline V lookup: CDR1 SGDLS, CDR2 YYNGEE. For the CDR3, the DNA is TGTGCCAGCAGCGTAAGAGGGGGGGAAGAAAAACTGTTTTTT. Translating gives CASSVRGGEEKLFF.

This chain connects TRBV4-1 to TRBJ1-5, with 7 bases fitting TRBD1. The V gene's germline CDR1 is MGHRA and CDR2 YSYEKL. CDR3 length equals 17 residues. The V segment lost 1 base and the J segment 2 bases; nucleotides outside the gene matches: 8. For the CDR3, the DNA is TGCGCCAGCAGCCAAGTTGTACAGGGGAGTGGCAATCAGCCCCAGCATTTT. Translation: CASSQVVQGSGNQPQHF.

This clone has a handful of counts. V usage is TRBV18 and J usage is TRBJ1-1; D gene unclear. The germline V and J ends were trimmed by 0 bases and 5 bases, with 10 bases remaining between them. The CDR3 is made up of 14 amino acids. Germline CDR1 KGHSH, CDR2 LQKENI. The CDR3 bases are TGTGCCAGCTCACCACCGAAGGGAGGTACTGAAGCTTTCTTT. It is translated as CASSPPKGGTEAFF.

The chain joins TRBV20-1 to TRBJ2-1; the match to TRBD1 covers 7 bases. This CDR3 region has 11 residues. Germline V gene sequence: CDR1 DFQATT, CDR2 SNEGSKA (reference sequence). The CDR3 sequence is CSGDSSNEQFF. The CDR3 DNA sequence: TGCAGCGGGGACAGTTCCAATGAGCAGTTCTTC.

The chain combines TRBV12-3 or TRBV12-4 with TRBJ1-2; weak D call: TRBD1 (5 bases). The CDR3 runs to 13 residues. The V and J ends lost 1 base and 5 bases respectively, with 8 bases between them. This chain's CDR3 is CASSLGGYYGYTF. DNA of the CDR3: TGTGCCAGCAGTTTAGGGGGCTATTATGGCTACACCTTC.

V and J are TRBV5-1 and TRBJ1-2, with D perhaps matching TRBD1 (5 bases). V lost 3 bases and J 8 bases, leaving 11 bases between the germline ends. CDR1 is SGHRS and CDR2 is YFSETQ in the germline V gene. The CDR3 contains 12 residues. CDR3 region: CASSWQGEGYTF. CDR3 bases: TGCGCCAGCAGCTGGCAGGGTGAGGGCTACACCTTC.

The V and J genes are TRBV5-4 and TRBJ2-7, with 7 bases fitting TRBD2. The V gene's germline CDR1 is SGHNT and CDR2 YYREEE (reference sequence). V lost 4 bases to trimming and J lost 3 bases; unmatched junction nucleotides: 13. CDR3 length: 16 amino acids. CDR3 in DNA: TGTGCCAGCAGCCGCGGGGGTTCTGGCGGATACTACGAGCAGTACTTC. Its translation is CASSRGGSGGYYEQYF. The full variable domain, in which reference TRBV5-4 and TRBJ2-7 provide the parts outside the CDR3, is ETGVTQSPTHLIKTRGQQVTLRCSSQSGHNTVSWYQQALGQGPQFIFQYYREEENGRGNFPPRFSGLQFPNYSSELNVNALELDDSALYLCASSRGGSGGYYEQYFGPGTRLTVT.

This clone was recorded only once. V is TRBV7-9 and J is TRBJ2-3, with D maybe TRBD2 (6 bases). The V gene's germline CDR1 is SEHNR and CDR2 FQNEAQ (reference sequence). V shed 1 base and J shed 0 bases, with 8 bases lying between them. This CDR3 contains 15 residues. CDR3 in DNA: TGTGCCAGCAGCTTAGAAGGGACTAGCACAGATACGCAGTATTTT. Its translation: CASSLEGTSTDTQYF.

The chain recombines TRBV19 with TRBJ1-1; tentatively, D is TRBD1 (5 bases). The germline CDR1 and CDR2 sequences are LNHDA and SQIVND (reference sequence). Trimming cost V 6 bases and J 3 bases, with 20 bases left between them. This CDR3 is built from 16 residues. CDR3 nucleotide sequence: TGTGCCAGTAGGGTCACAACTCAGGGTTTTCACACTGAAGCTTTCTTT. Translated, it gives CASRVTTQGFHTEAFF.

CDR3 DNA sequence: TGCGCCAGCAGCTTGGGGGCTTCGAGCACTGAAGCTTTCTTT. It is translated as CASSLGASSTEAFF. The V call is TRBV5-1, the J call TRBJ1-1; D uncertain. Trimming cost V 0 bases and J 4 bases, with 10 bases left between them. Germline-derived CDR1 and CDR2 are SGHRS and YFSETQ. The CDR3 sequence is 14 residues long.

J is TRBJ1-1 and V is TRBV15, with TRBD1 matching 10 bases. The trim removed 1 base at V and 7 bases at J, leaving 9 bases unmatched. The CDR3 loop spans 16 amino acids. Germline V gives CDR1 LNHNV, CDR2 YYDKDF (reference sequence). CDR3 coding DNA: TGTGCCACCAGCAGAGGGGGACAGGGGATTCGCAGTGAAGCTTTCTTT. Encoded protein: CATSRGGQGIRSEAFF.

The V and J genes are TRBV5-1 and TRBJ1-3, with D uncertain. Trimming left V 0 bases short and J 2 bases short, with 6 bases between. Germline CDR1 SGHRS, CDR2 YFSETQ. CDR3 length: 14 amino acids. DNA of the CDR3: TGCGCCAGCAGCTTGGACAGCCCTGGAAACACCATATATTTT. Encoded protein: CASSLDSPGNTIYF.

V usage is TRBV14 and J usage is TRBJ2-5; 8 nucleotides align to TRBD1. Trimming cost V 1 base and J 7 bases; bases outside gene matches: 8. The CDR3 extends over 15 amino acids. Germline values: CDR1 SGHDN, CDR2 FVKESK. CDR3 nucleotides: TGTGCCAGCAGCCAAGGACAGGGGACAGGTGGGACCCAGTACTTC. Amino acids: CASSQGQGTGGTQYF.

V is TRBV4-2 and J is TRBJ2-7, with 9 bases matching TRBD1. The CDR3 has 14 residues. Germline-derived CDR1 and CDR2 are LGHNA and YNFKEQ. V lost 4 bases to trimming and J lost 4 bases; unmatched junction nucleotides: 5. CDR3 coding DNA: TGTGCCAGCAGCCCTACAGGGGGCCGATACGAGCAGTACTTC. It specifies CASSPTGGRYEQYF.

This chain links TRBV4-2 with TRBJ2-5, with TRBD2 matching over 9 bases. This CDR3 has 13 amino acids. Germline-derived CDR1 and CDR2 are LGHNA and YNFKEQ. With V trimmed by 6 bases and J by 5 bases, 4 bases remained unmatched. The CDR3, as DNA: TGTGCCAGCAGTCGTAGCGGGGGTGAGACCCAGTACTTC. It encodes CASSRSGGETQYF.